Presented here are 2 T cell receptor beta chains from one specimen sequenced in a study of graft-versus-host responses after intestinal transplantation. Clones were sequenced by immunoSEQ multiplex PCR, and TCRdb holds only the in-frame ones, with some missing. This sample has some 45,000 clones, with roughly 94% found just once. The sample was PBMCs, taken 335 days after intestinal transplant. These receptors were taken from a human patient who received an intestinal transplant, so some T cells may come from the graft donor.

Only one count was recorded for this clone. This chain's CDR3 is CASSQLIAGDDTQYF. Here the CDR3 DNA reads TGCGCCAGCAGCCAACTGATAGCGGGGGACGATACGCAGTATTTT. The chain combines TRBV4-1 with TRBJ2-3; the match to TRBD2 covers 9 bases. Germline CDR1 MGHRA, CDR2 YSYEKL. The CDR3 runs to 15 residues. The trim removed 2 bases at V and 6 bases at J, leaving 6 bases unmatched.

The chain combines TRBV6-4 with TRBJ2-1; 9 bases align to TRBD2. The CDR3 consists of 15 residues. CDR1 and CDR2 (germline): MRHNA, SNTAGT. The junction had 7 bases not matched to a gene; V was cut back by 5 bases and J by 5 bases. Here the CDR3 reads CASSPGLAQNNEQFF. The CDR3 region has the DNA TGTGCCAGCAGTCCGGGACTAGCTCAGAACAATGAGCAGTTCTTC.